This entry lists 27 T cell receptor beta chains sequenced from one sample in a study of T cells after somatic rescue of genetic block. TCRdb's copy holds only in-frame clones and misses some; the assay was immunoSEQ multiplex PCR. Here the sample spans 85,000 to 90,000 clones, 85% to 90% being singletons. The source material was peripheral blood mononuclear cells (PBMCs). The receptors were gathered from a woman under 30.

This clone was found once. The CDR3 DNA reads TGTGCCAGCAGCTTGTCCGGAGGGGGGGAAGACGGCTACACCTTC. Its translation is CASSLSGGGEDGYTF. This chain joins TRBV5-4 and TRBJ1-2; D may be TRBD1 (6 bases). The CDR3 length is 15 residues. CDR1 is SGHNT and CDR2 is YYREEE in the germline V gene (reference sequence). Trimming removed 1 base from V and 8 bases from J, with 18 bases in between.

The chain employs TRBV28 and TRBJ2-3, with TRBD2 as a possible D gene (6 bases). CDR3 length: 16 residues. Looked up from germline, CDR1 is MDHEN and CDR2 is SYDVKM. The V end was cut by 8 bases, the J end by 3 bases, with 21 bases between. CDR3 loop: CASLPWVGRGTDTQYF. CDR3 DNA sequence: TGTGCCAGCCTCCCTTGGGTCGGGAGAGGTACAGATACGCAGTATTTT. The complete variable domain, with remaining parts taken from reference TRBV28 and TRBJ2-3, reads DVKVTQSSRYLVKRTGEKVFLECVQDMDHENMFWYRQDPGLGLRLIYFSYDVKMKEKGDIPEGYSVSREKKERFSLILESASTNQTSMYLCASLPWVGRGTDTQYFGPGTRLTVL.

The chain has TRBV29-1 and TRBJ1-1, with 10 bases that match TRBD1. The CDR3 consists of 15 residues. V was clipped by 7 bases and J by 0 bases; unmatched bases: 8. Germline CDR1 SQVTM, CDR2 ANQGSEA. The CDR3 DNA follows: TGCAGCGCTGGTCGGACAGGGGGGATGAACACTGAAGCTTTCTTT. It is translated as CSAGRTGGMNTEAFF.

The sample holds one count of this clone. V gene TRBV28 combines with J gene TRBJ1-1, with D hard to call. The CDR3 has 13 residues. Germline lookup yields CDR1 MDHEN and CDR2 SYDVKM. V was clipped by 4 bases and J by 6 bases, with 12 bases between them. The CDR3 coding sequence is TGTGCCAGCAGTTCCCCGGCCCTCGCTGAAGCTTTCTTT. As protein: CASSSPALAEAFF.

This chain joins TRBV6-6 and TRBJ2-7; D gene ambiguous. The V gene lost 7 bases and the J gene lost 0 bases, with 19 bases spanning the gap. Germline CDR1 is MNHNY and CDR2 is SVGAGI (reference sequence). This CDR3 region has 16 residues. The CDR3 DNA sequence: TGTGCCAGCACCCCACAAGAAACTCTCAGCTCCTACGAGCAGTACTTC. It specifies CASTPQETLSSYEQYF.

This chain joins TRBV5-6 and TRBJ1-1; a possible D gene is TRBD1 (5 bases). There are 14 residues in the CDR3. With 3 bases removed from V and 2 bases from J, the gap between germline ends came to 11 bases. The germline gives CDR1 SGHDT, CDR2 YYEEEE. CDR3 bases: TGTGCCAGCAGCTCGGGACCGACCAACACTGAAGCTTTCTTT. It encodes CASSSGPTNTEAFF.

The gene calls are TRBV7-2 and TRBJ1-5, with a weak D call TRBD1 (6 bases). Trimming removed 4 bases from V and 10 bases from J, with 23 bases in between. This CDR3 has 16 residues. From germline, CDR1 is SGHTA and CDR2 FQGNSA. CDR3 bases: TGTGCCAGCAGCTGGGGGGGCAGGAGCGGTGAGGGACCCCAGCATTTT. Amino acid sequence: CASSWGGRSGEGPQHF. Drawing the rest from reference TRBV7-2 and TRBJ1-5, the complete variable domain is GAGVSQSPSNKVTEKGKDVELRCDPISGHTALYWYRQSLGQGLEFLIYFQGNSAPDKSGLPSDRFSAERTGGSVSTLTIQRTQQEDSAVYLCASSWGGRSGEGPQHFGDGTRLSIL.

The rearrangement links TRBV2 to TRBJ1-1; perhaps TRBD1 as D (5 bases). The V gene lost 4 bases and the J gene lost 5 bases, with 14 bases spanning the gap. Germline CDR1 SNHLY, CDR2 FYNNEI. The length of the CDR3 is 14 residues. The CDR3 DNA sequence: TGTGCCAGCAGTGCGAGGGGCAGCGAGACTGAAGCTTTCTTT. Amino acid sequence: CASSARGSETEAFF.

CDR3 protein: CASSSAPGHHYVGYTF. CDR3 DNA sequence: TGTGCCAGCAGTTCGGCTCCGGGACACCACTATGTTGGCTACACCTTC. V is TRBV6-5 and J is TRBJ1-2, with D tentatively TRBD1 (6 bases). Germline values: CDR1 MNHEY, CDR2 SVGAGI. V dropped 4 bases and J dropped 7 bases, with 22 bases sitting between them. The CDR3 contains 16 residues.

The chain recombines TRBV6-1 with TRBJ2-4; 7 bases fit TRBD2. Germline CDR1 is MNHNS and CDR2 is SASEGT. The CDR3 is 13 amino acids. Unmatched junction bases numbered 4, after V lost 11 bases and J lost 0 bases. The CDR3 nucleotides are TGTGCCGGCGGGAGCTTAGCCAAAAACATTCAGTACTTC. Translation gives CAGGSLAKNIQYF.

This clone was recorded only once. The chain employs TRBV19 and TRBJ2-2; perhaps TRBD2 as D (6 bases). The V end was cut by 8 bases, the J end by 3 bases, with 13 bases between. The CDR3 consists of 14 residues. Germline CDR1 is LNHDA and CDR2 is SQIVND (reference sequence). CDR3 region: CASQRTGDTGELFF. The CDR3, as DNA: TGTGCCAGTCAGCGGACGGGAGACACCGGGGAGCTGTTTTTT.

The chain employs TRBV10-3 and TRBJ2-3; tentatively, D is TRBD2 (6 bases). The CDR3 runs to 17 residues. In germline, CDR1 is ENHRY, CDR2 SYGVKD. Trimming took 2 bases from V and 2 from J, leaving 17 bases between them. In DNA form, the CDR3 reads TGTGCCATCAGTGAGATCTTAGCGGAGCGAGACACAGATACGCAGTATTTT. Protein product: CAISEILAERDTDTQYF.

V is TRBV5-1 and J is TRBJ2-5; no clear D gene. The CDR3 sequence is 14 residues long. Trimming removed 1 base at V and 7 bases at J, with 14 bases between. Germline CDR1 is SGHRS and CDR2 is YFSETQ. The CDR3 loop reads CASSLNSDMGTQYF. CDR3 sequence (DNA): TGCGCCAGCAGCTTGAATTCCGACATGGGGACCCAGTACTTC.

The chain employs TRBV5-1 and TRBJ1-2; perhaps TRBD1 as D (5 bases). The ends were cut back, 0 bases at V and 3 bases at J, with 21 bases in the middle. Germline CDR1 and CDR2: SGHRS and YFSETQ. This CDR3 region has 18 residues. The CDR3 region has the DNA TGCGCCAGCAGCTTGGGGCCGGAGGGGTTCCCCCGCGACTATGGCTACACCTTC. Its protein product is CASSLGPEGFPRDYGYTF.

The CDR3 region has the DNA TGTGCCAGCAGTGAACCCCCAGGGGCGAGGGGCTACACCTTC. Translation: CASSEPPGARGYTF. V and J are TRBV6-1 and TRBJ1-2, with D perhaps matching TRBD1 (6 bases). Trimming took off 2 bases at V and 8 bases at J, with 15 bases between the two ends. The length of the CDR3 is 14 residues. CDR1 is MNHNS, CDR2 SASEGT, per germline.

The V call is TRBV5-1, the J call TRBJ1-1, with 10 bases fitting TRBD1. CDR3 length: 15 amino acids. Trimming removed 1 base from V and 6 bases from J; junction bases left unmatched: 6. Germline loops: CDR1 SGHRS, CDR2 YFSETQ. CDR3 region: CASSLRQGARAEAFF. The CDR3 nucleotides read TGCGCCAGCAGCTTGCGACAGGGGGCGCGGGCTGAAGCTTTCTTT.

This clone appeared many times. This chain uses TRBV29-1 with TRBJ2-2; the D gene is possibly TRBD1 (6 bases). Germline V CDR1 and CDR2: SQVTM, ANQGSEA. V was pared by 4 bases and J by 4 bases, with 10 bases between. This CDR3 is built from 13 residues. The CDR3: CSVVVGGTGELFF. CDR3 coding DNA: TGCAGCGTTGTGGTAGGGGGCACCGGGGAGCTGTTTTTT.

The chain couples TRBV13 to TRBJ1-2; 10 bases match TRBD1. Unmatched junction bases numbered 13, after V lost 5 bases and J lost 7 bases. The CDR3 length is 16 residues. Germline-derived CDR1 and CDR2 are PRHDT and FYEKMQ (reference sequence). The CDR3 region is CASSPIGQGGKAGYTF. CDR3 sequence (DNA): TGTGCCAGCAGCCCAATAGGACAGGGGGGAAAGGCTGGCTACACCTTC.

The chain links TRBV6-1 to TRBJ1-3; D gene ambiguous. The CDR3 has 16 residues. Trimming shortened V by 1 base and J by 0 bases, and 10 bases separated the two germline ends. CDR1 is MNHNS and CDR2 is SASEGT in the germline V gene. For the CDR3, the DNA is TGTGCCAGCAGTGAAGGTCATGTAAACTCTGGAAACACCATATATTTT. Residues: CASSEGHVNSGNTIYF.

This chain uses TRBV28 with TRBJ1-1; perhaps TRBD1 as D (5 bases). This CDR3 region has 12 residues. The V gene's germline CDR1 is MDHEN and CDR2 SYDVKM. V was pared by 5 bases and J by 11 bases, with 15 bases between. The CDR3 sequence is CASSADRIGAFF. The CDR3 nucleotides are TGTGCCAGCAGTGCTGACAGAATCGGCGCTTTCTTT.

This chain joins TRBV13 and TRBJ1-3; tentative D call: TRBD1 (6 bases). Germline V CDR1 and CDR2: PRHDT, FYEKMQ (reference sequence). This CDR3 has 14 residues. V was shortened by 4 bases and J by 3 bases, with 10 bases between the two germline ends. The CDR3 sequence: CASSSRDIGNTIYF. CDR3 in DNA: TGTGCCAGCAGCTCGAGGGACATTGGAAACACCATATATTTT.

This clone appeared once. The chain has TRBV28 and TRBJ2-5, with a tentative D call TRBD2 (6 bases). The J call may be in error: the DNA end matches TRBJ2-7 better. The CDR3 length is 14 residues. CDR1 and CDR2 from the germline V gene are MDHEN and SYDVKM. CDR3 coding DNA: TGTGCCAGCGGCGGGGCCCCCGGCCCCTACGAGCAGTACTTC. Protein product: CASGGAPGPYEQYF.

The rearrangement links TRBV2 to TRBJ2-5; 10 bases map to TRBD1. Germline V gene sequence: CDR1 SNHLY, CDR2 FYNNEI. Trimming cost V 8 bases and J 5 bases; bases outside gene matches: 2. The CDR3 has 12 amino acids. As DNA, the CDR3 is TGTGCCAGCGACAGGGGGCTCGAGACCCAGTACTTC. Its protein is CASDRGLETQYF. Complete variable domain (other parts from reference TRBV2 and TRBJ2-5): EPEVTQTPSHQVTQMGQEVILRCVPISNHLYFYWYRQILGQKVEFLVSFYNNEISEKSEIFDDQFSVERPDGSNFTLKIRSTKLEDSAMYFCASDRGLETQYFGPGTRLLVL.

The DNA for the CDR3 is TGCGCCAGCAGCCAAGGAGCGGCGGGAGGAGAGACCCAGTACTTC. This gives the protein CASSQGAAGGETQYF. This chain joins TRBV4-3 and TRBJ2-5, with 8 nucleotides matching TRBD2. The CDR3 extends over 15 amino acids. Losses at the gene ends were 1 base for V and 4 bases for J; bases not matched to a gene: 5. Germline CDR1 and CDR2: LGHNA and YSLEER.

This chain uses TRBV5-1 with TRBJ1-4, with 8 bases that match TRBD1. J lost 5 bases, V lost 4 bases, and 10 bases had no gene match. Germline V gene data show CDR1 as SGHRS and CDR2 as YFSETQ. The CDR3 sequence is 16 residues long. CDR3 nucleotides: TGCGCCAGCAGCCCCGGCTGGACAGGGATAAATGAAAAACTGTTTTTT. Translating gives CASSPGWTGINEKLFF. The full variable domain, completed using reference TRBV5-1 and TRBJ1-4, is KAGVTQTPRYLIKTRGQQVTLSCSPISGHRSVSWYQQTPGQGLQFLFEYFSETQRNKGNFPGRFSGRQFSNSRSEMNVSTLELGDSALYLCASSPGWTGINEKLFFGSGTQLSVL.

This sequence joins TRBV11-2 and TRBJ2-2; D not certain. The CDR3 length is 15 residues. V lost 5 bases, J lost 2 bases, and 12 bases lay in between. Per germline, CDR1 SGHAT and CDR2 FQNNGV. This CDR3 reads CASSPGLSNTGELFF. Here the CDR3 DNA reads TGTGCCAGCAGCCCCGGGCTGTCTAACACCGGGGAGCTGTTTTTT.

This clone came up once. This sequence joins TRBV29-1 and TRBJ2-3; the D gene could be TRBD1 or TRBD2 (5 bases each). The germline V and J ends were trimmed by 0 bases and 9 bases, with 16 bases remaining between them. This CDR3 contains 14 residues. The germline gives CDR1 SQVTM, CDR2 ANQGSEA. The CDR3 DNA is TGCAGCGTTGAAGATCAGGGACGGGCCGAGACGCAGTATTTT. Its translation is CSVEDQGRAETQYF.